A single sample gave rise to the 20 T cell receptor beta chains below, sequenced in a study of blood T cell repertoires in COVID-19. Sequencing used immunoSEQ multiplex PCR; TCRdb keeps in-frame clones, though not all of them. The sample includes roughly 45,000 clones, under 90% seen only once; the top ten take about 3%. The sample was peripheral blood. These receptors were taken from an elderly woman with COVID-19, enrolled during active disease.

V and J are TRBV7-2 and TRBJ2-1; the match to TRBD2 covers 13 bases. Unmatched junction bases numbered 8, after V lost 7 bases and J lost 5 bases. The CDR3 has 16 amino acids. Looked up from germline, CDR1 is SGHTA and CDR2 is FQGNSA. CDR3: CASTRTSGGWNNEQFF. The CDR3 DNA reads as TGTGCCAGCACCCGGACTAGCGGGGGTTGGAACAATGAGCAGTTCTTC.

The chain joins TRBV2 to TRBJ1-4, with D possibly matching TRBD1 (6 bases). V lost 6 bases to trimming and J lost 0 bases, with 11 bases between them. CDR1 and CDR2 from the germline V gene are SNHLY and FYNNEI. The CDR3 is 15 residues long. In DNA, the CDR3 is TGTGCCAGCAGGTTACAGGGACCAACTAATGAAAAACTGTTTTTT. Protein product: CASRLQGPTNEKLFF.

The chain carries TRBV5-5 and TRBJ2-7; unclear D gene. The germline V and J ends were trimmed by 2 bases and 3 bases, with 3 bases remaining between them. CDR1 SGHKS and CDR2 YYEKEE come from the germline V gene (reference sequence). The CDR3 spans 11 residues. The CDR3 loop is CASSLHYEQYF. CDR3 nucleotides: TGTGCCAGCAGCTTACACTACGAGCAGTACTTC.

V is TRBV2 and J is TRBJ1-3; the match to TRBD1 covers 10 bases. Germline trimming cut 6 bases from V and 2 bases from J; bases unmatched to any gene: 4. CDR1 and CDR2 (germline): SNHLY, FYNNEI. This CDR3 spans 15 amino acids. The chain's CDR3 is CASRRQGATGNTIYF. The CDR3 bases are TGTGCCAGCAGGCGACAGGGGGCGACTGGAAACACCATATATTTT.

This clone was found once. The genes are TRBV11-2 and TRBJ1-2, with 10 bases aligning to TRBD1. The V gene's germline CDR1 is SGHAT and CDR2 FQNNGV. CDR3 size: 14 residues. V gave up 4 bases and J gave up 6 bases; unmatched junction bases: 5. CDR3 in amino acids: CASSSDRGRDGYTF. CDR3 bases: TGTGCCAGCAGCTCAGACAGGGGGCGAGATGGCTACACCTTC. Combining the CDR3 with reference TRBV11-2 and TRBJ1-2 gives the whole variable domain EAGVAQSPRYKIIEKRQSVAFWCNPISGHATLYWYQQILGQGPKLLIQFQNNGVVDDSQLPKDRFSAERLKGVDSTLKIQPAKLEDSAVYLCASSSDRGRDGYTFGSGTRLTVV.

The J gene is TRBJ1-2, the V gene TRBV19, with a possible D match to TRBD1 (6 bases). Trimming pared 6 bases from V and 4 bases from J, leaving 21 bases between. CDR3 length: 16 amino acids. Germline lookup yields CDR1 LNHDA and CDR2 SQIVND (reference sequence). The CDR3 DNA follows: TGTGCCAGTAGCCGCCCGGTAGACAGGAGCGTCTATGGCTACACCTTC. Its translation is CASSRPVDRSVYGYTF.

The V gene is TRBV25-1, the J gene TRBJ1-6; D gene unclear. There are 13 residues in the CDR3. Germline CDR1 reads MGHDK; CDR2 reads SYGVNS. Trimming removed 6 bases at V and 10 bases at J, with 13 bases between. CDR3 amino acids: CASSVTTQSPLHF. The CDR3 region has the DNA TGTGCCAGCAGCGTCACCACGCAGTCACCCCTCCACTTT.

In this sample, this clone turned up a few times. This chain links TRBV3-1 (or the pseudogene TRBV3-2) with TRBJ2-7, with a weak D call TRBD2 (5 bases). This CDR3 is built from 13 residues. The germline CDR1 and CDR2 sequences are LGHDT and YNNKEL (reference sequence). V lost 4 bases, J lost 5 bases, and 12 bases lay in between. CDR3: CASSPLRGNEQYF. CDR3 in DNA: TGTGCCAGCAGCCCCCTGCGAGGGAACGAGCAGTACTTC.

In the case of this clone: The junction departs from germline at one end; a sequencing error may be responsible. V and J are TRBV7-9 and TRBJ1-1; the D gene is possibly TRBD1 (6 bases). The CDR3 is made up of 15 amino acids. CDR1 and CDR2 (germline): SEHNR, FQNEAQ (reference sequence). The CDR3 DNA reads TGTACCAGCAGCTTAGTTGGGGGCGCATCGGCTGAAGCTTTCTTT. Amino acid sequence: CTSSLVGGASAEAFF.

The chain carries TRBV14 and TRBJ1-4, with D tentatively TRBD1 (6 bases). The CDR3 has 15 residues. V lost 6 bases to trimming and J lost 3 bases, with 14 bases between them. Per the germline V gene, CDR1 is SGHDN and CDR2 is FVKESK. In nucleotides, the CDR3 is TGTGCCAGCAGTCGCCAGGGGCTATCTAATGAAAAACTGTTTTTT. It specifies CASSRQGLSNEKLFF.

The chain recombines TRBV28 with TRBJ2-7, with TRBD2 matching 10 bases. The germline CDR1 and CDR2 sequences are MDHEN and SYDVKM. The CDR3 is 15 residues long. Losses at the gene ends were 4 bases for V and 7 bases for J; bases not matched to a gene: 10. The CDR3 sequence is CASSSSGRALGEQYF. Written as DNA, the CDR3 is TGTGCCAGCAGTTCAAGCGGGAGGGCCCTGGGGGAGCAGTACTTC.

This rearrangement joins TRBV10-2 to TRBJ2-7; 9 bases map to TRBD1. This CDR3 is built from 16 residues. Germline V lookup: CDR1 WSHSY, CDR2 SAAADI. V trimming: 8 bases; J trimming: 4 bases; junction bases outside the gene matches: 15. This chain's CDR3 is CASRDRVGSRGYEQYF. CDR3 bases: TGCGCCAGCCGGGACAGGGTCGGTAGTAGGGGATACGAGCAGTACTTC.

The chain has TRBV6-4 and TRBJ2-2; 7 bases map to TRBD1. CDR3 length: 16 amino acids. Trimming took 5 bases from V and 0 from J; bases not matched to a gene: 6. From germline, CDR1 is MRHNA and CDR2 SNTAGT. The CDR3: CASSRQGPANTGELFF. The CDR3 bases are TGTGCCAGCAGTCGACAGGGCCCCGCGAACACCGGGGAGCTGTTTTTT.

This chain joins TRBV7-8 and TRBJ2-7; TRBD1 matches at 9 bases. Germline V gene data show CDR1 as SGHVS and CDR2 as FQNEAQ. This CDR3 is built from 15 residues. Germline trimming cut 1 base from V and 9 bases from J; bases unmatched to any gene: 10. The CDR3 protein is CASSLGDRASTAQYF. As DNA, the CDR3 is TGTGCCAGCAGCTTAGGGGACAGGGCCTCGACGGCGCAGTACTTC.

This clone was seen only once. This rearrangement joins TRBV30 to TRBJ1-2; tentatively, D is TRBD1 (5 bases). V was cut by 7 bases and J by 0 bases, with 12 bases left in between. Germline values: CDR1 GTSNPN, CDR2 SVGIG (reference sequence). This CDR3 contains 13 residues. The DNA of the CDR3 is TGTGCCTTACAGAGGGACTCTAACTATGGCTACACCTTC. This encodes CALQRDSNYGYTF.

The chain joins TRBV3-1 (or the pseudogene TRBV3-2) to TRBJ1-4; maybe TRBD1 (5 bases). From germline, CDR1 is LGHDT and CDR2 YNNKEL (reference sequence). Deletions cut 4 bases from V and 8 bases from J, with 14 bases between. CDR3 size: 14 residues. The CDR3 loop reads CASSPRGSREKLFF. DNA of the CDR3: TGTGCCAGCAGCCCTCGGGGGTCGAGGGAAAAACTGTTTTTT.

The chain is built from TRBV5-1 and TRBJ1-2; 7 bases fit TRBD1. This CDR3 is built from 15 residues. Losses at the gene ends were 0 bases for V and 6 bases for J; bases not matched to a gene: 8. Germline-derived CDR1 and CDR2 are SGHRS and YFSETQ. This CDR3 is CASSLGARGSDGYTF. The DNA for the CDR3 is TGCGCCAGCAGCTTGGGGGCCAGGGGGTCGGATGGCTACACCTTC.

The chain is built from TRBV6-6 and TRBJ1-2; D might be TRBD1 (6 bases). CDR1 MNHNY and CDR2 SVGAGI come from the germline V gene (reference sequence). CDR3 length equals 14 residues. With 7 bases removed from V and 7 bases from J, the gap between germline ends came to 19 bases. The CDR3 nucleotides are TGTGCCAGCAATCAGGACAGCGTTCTGGGTGGCTACACCTTC. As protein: CASNQDSVLGGYTF.

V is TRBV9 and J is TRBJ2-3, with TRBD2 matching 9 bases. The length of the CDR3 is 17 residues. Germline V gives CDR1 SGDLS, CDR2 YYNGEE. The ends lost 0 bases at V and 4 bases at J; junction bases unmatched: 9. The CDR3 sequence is CASSVGNSGGTPDTQYF. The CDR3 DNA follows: TGTGCCAGCAGCGTAGGGAATAGCGGGGGAACCCCAGATACGCAGTATTTT.

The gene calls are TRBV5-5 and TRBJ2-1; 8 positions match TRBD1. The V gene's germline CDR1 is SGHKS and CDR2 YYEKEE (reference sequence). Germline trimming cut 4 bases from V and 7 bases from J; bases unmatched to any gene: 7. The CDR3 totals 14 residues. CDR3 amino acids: CASSPGGALNEQFF. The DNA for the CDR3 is TGTGCCAGCAGCCCAGGGGGCGCGCTGAATGAGCAGTTCTTC.